Each of the 8 T cell receptor beta chains below was sequenced from the same sample in a study of regulatory T cells in long-lasting Graves disease. Construction of TCR beta libraries relied on iRepertoire HTBI primers and on Arm-PCR targeting CDR3 regions. TCRdb re-called the multiplex PCR reads through MiXCR, storing one row per CDR3 protein. The sample has a few hundred thousand distinct CDR3 sequences; 12% are singletons. Noted time point: newly diagnosed GD, antithyroid drugs for less than 3 months. Extracted RNA from PBMCs served as the source of the TCR library. The same sample was also studied in work on T cells in Graves' hyperthyroidism and ophthalmopathy.

Material: peripheral blood mononuclear cells (PBMCs), obtained at new diagnosis, from a patient treated with antithyroid drugs. The receptors were sampled from a woman between 18 and 29 years old with Graves disease.

The rearrangement joins TRBV6-1 to TRBJ2-7; TRBD2 agrees at 8 bases. The germline V gene has CDR1 MNHNS and CDR2 SASEGT. The CDR3 contains 14 residues. The V segment lost 7 bases and the J segment 2 bases; nucleotides outside the gene matches: 7. The CDR3 sequence: CASNPGGRPYEQYV. The CDR3 bases are TGTGCCAGCAACCCGGGGGGGCGGCCCTACGAGCAGTACGTC.

The chain recombines TRBV18 with TRBJ1-2; 7 bases are shared with TRBD1. Germline trimming cut 2 bases from V and 3 bases from J; bases unmatched to any gene: 6. Germline V gene sequence: CDR1 KGHSH, CDR2 LQKENI. The CDR3 totals 15 residues. CDR3 sequence (DNA): TGTGCCAGCTCACCAGCCTCCGGGACAGACTATGGCTACACCTTC. This codes for CASSPASGTDYGYTF.

Ten or more counts support this clonotype. This chain links TRBV20-1 with TRBJ2-2; D uncertain. The length of the CDR3 is 15 residues. V was shortened by 0 bases and J by 2 bases, with 10 bases between the two germline ends. Germline V gene data show CDR1 as DFQATT and CDR2 as SNEGSKA (reference sequence). In nucleotides, the CDR3 is TGCAGTGCTAGAGAAAGGGTGATTAACACCGGGGAGCTGTTTTTT. It is translated as CSARERVINTGELFF.

Note on this clonotype: A much bigger clone sits one base away, suggesting this may be a read error. The chain has TRBV13 and TRBJ2-2, with D perhaps matching TRBD2 (6 bases). The CDR3 length is 14 residues. The V gene's germline CDR1 is PRHDT and CDR2 FYEKMQ (reference sequence). Trimming pared 2 bases from V and 5 bases from J, leaving 9 bases between. The CDR3 nucleotides read TGTGCCAGCAGCTTAATCGGGGGAACCGGGGAGCTGTTTTTT. As protein: CASSLIGGTGELFF.

At least ten counts were recorded for this clonotype. CDR3 region: CATAAQQGRGGTEQYF. In nucleotides, the CDR3 is TGTGCCACAGCAGCGCAACAGGGTCGTGGTGGAACCGAGCAGTACTTC. V and J are TRBV10-3 and TRBJ2-7, with a weak D call TRBD1 (6 bases). V was trimmed by 10 bases and J by 6 bases, leaving 28 bases between them. Germline V gives CDR1 ENHRY, CDR2 SYGVKD. This CDR3 has 16 amino acids.

Many counts were recorded for this clonotype. This sequence joins TRBV7-3 and TRBJ1-1; D ambiguous. The CDR3 is 16 residues long. Germline loops: CDR1 SGHTA, CDR2 FQGTGA. V lost 1 base and J lost 1, with 13 bases in between. The CDR3 DNA reads TGTGCCAGCAGCTTAATGGGTGGATCGAGGAACACTGAAGCTTTCTTT. The encoded protein is CASSLMGGSRNTEAFF.

This clonotype was counted a few times. This rearrangement joins TRBV7-2 to TRBJ2-7, with 9 nucleotides matching TRBD1. Trimming cost V 3 bases and J 3 bases; bases outside gene matches: 6. This CDR3 is 15 amino acids long. Germline CDR1 and CDR2: SGHTA and FQGNSA. In DNA, the CDR3 is TGTGCCAGCAGCTTGGACCGGGGACAGGGCTACGAGCAGTACGTC. This sequence encodes CASSLDRGQGYEQYV.

This clonotype was counted at least ten times. At one boundary the junction diverges from the germline segment, which might be a read error. The chain couples TRBV7-2 to TRBJ2-5; 14 bases line up with TRBD2. Germline lookup yields CDR1 SGHTA and CDR2 FQGNSA. This CDR3 is 15 amino acids long. The CDR3 DNA reads as TGCGCAAGTGGGCGACTAGCGGGGGGGGGGGAGACCCAGTACTTC. Protein: CASGRLAGGGETQYF. Combining the CDR3 with reference TRBV7-2 and TRBJ2-5 gives the whole variable domain GAGVSQSPSNKVTEKGKDVELRCDPISGHTALYWYRQSLGQGLEFLIYFQGNSAPDKSGLPSDRFSAERTGGSVSTLTIQRTQQEDSAVYLCASGRLAGGGETQYFGPGTRLLVL.